This entry describes one T cell receptor beta chain. Its binding antigen is unknown. Within one base of it there is no much larger clone, and no base qualities were kept. This entry is derived from a study of shared clonotypes between healthy human individuals (TCRdb year 2020). As for the study more broadly: A couple of women and a few men aged 18 to 49 years were included in the cohort. For each donor, CD4 naive and CD4 memory were each given three plates, CD8 naive was given two plates, and CD8 memory was given one plate. To estimate repertoire size and how much clonotypes are shared between individuals, the study performed deep sequencing of blood TCR repertoires from about five healthy adults. Libraries were prepared and TCR repertoires were sequenced by different laboratories using diverse techniques, in order to increase sequencing depth and limit assay-specific biases. Between about 0.8 and 9 billion PBMCs per donor were obtained by leukapheresis. General conclusions and limits of the study: Naive subsets generally had larger estimated clonotype richness than memory subsets. Sharing across several donors was observed for approximately 5% of naive CD4, 3% to 3.5% of naive CD8, about 2.3% of memory CD4, and over 0.3% of memory CD8 clonotypes. Pairwise subsampling indicated that sequencing depth was expected to affect the degree of clonotype sharing among donors. Only blood was sampled, and tissue TCR repertoires likely differ from those in blood. The small number of donors limited the genetic and exposure-history diversity represented. Compared with non-shared clonotypes, clonotypes shared by all four sorted-subset donors had higher generation probabilities. Rarefaction of sorted-subset datasets indicated incomplete sequencing despite the large sequencing depth.

From the germline V gene, CDR1 is SGHDT and CDR2 is YYEEEE. V is pared back by 2 bases and J by 2 bases, with 11 bases lying between the germline termini. The CDR3, cysteine through phenylalanine, is 16 amino acids long. The DNA shown is the 48-base CDR3, in frame from base 1. TCR CDR3 regions were amplified from genomic DNA by multiplex PCR using the deep immunoSEQ assay. Extracted genomic DNA from each cell subset was spread evenly across all wells of several immunoSEQ 96-well plates, with each plate serving as a replicate. Each replicate PCR for sorted subsets received about 220 ng genomic DNA, equal to about 30,000 T cell genomes. The purified libraries were quantified using a Qubit 3.0 fluorometer, sized with a Bioanalyzer 2100, and then quantified again using the KAPA Library Quantification kit. Every immunoSEQ 96-well plate was sequenced on a dedicated single-read 150-cycle Illumina NextSeq 550 flow cell. On the study's bioinformatics: The immunoSEQ output contained only junctional sequences without quality scores, so filtering could not match that applied to full-length reads. Sequences were annotated with PyIR, a Python wrapper for IgBLAST v1.9, using IMGT germline references to assign V/J genes and CDR3. Reads were filtered out if the reads had weak V/J assignments (E-value above 1e-6), no CDR3, stop codons, out-of-frame junctions, or ambiguous translated residues. V3J clonotypes were defined as sequences sharing the same inferred V gene, J gene, and CDR3 amino acid sequence. Percentage overlap between repertoires was calculated by dividing the number of shared unique clonotypes by the size of the smaller repertoire. Repertoire richness was assessed with RTK rarefaction, the Chao1 estimator, and Recon v2.1 estimates of unobserved clonotypes. Generation probabilities for all TCRbeta clonotypes obtained by the gDNA method from four donors were computed using OLGA. This immuneACCESS table, as held by TCRdb, lists in-frame sequences with V and J called but not all clones. Of the missing ones, under half trace to an unresolved V gene in checked studies; the others have no known cause. The DNA was the basis for D and trimming; V, J and clone size are from that table. The sample data list some 2,400,000 clones, and 90% to 97% of these were observed just once. The top ten hold 0.1% to 0.15% of the sample.

Donors were healthy HIV-negative adults with no recently reported acute infections or vaccinations. Every donor was a Caucasian adult living in Nashville, Tennessee, USA. CD4+ T cells were enriched by magnetic negative selection, after which naive cells were positively selected on CD45RA and the negative fraction was taken as the memory subset. After blood collection by leukapheresis, PBMCs were isolated using Ficoll-Histopaque density gradient centrifugation and then cryopreserved in the vapor phase of liquid nitrogen. Analytical flow cytometry was used to check the purity and quantity of each magnetically sorted T cell population. Each sorted fraction had its genomic DNA isolated and then quantified by UV absorbance on a Nanodrop 2000c.

This sequence originates from a man aged 18 to 30 in good health. Sequenced: naive CD4+ T cells sorted from blood. The sample's cell subset or site label is to be understood as: CD45RA+ positively selected. The chain links TRBV5-6 with TRBJ1-6; 6 matching bases give a weak D call of TRBD1. The sequence in DNA is TGTGCCAGCAGCTTCAACAGGGAAGCCTATAATTCACCCCTCCACTTT. It translates as CASSFNREAYNSPLHF.